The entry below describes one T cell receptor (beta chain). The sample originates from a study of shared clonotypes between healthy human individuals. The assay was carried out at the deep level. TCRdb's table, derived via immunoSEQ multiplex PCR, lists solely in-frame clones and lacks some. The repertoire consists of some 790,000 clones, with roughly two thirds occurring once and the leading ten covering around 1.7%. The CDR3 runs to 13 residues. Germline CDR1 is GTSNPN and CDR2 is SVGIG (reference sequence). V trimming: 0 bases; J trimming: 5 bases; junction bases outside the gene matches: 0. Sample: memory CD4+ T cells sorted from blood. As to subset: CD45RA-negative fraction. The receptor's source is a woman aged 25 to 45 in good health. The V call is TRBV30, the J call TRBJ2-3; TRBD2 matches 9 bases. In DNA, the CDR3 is TGTGCCTGGAGTGTGCGGGAGGGAGATACGCAGTATTTT. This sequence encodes CAWSVREGDTQYF.